The present T cell receptor (beta chain) was sequenced within a study of CD8 T cells in ankylosing spondylitis. TCRdb redid the calling of the 5' RACE reads with MiXCR, one entry per CDR3 protein. The table shows under 450,000 distinct CDR3 sequences, with 17% occurring only once. A note on this clonotype: Antigen unknown.

Study-wide results and limits: A motif in TCR beta, a set of roughly eight highly homologous variants, appeared characteristic of ankylosing spondylitis blood. Clones linked with disease were CD8+ and fairly uncommon in the peripheral blood.

The sequence was collected from a male donor with ankylosing spondylitis. Sequenced material: blood, either unsorted or a sorted T cell fraction (not recorded which).

The CDR3 sequence: CAWRTAGIGTGNSPLHF. CDR3 nucleotides: TGTGCCTGGAGGACCGCCGGGATAGGAACCGGGAATTCACCCCTCCACTTT. J is TRBJ1-6 and V is TRBV30; D is undetermined. Trimming stripped 3 bases from V and 7 bases from J, with 22 bases between. Germline CDR1 and CDR2: GTSNPN and SVGIG (reference sequence). CDR3 length: 17 amino acids.